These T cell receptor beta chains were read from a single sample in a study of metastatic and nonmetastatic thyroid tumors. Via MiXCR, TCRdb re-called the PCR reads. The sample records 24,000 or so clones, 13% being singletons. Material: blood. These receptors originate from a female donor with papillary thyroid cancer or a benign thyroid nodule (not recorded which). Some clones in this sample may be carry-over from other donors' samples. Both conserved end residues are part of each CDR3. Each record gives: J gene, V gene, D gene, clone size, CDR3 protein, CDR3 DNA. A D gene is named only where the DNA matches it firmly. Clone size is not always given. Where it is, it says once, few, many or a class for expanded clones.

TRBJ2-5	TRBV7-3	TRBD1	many	CASSLSGQGGTQYF	TGTGCCAGCAGCTTAAGCGGACAGGGGGGGACCCAGTACTTC
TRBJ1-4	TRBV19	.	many	CASRGDTYWEKLFF	TGTGCCAGTAGAGGGGACACATATTGGGAAAAACTGTTTTTT
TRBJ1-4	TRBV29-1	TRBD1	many	CSVPGQGSTNEKLFF	TGCAGCGTGCCCGGACAGGGCAGCACTAATGAAAAACTGTTTTTT
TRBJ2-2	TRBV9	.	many	CASSVGLSGGELFF	TGTGCCAGCAGCGTAGGACTGTCGGGCGGGGAGCTGTTTTTT
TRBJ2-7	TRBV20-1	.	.	CSAVVPGGWGNEQYF	TGCAGTGCCGTAGTACCCGGCGGCTGGGGGAACGAGCAGTACTTC
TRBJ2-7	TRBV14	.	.	CASSQMRYEQYF	TGTGCCAGCAGCCAAATGCGTTACGAGCAGTACTTC
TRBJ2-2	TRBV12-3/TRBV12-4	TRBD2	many	CASRRTSGNTGELFF	TGTGCCAGCAGGCGGACTAGCGGAAACACCGGGGAGCTGTTTTTT
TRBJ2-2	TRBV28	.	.	CASSSGTRTGELFF	TGTGCCAGCAGTTCCGGGACCCGCACCGGTGAGCTGTTTTTT
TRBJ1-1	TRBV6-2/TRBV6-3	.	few	CASSYTRNTEAFF	TGTGCCAGCAGTTACACGCGGAACACTGAAGCTTTCTTT
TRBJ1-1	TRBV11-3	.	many	CASGASTEAFF	TGTGCCAGCGGGGCCTCCACTGAAGCTTTCTTT
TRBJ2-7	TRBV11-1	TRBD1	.	CASSHPGQGFSSYEQYF	TGTGCCAGCAGCCACCCGGGACAGGGGTTTAGCTCCTACGAGCAGTACTTC
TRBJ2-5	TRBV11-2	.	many	CASSFAGLKETQYF	TGTGCCAGCAGCTTTGCGGGACTGAAGGAGACCCAGTACTTC
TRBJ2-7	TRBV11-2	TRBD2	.	CASSLDRLAGVVVHYEQYF	TGTGCCAGCAGCTTAGATCGTCTAGCGGGAGTGGTCGTACACTACGAGCAGTACTTC
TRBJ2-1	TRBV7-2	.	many	CASLRGSSYNEQFF	TGTGCCAGCCTTCGGGGGAGCTCCTACAATGAGCAGTTCTTC
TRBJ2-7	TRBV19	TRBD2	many	CASSPRGLAGTYEQYF	TGTGCCAGTAGTCCCCGGGGACTAGCGGGAACCTACGAGCAGTACTTC
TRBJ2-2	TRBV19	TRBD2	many	CASSIRKREGRDTGELFF	TGTGCCAGTAGTATTCGAAAGCGGGAGGGCCGGGACACCGGGGAGCTGTTTTTT
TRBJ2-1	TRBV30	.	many	CAWSVGQGCGDEQFF	TGTGCCTGGAGTGTAGGTCAGGGGTGTGGGGATGAGCAGTTCTTC
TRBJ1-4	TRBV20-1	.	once	CSAFGSPNEKLFF	TGCAGTGCTTTTGGAAGTCCCAATGAAAAACTGTTTTTT
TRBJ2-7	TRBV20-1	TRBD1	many	CSASGGTGSSYEQYF	TGCAGTGCTAGTGGTGGGACAGGGTCCTCCTACGAGCAGTACTTC
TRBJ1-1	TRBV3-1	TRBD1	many	CASSQETGPNTEAFF	TGTGCCAGCAGCCAAGAGACAGGGCCGAACACTGAAGCTTTCTTT
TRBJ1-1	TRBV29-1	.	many	CSARQFMNTEAFF	TGCAGCGCACGACAGTTCATGAACACTGAAGCTTTCTTT
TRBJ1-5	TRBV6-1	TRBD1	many	CASSEWDRVGNQPQHF	TGTGCCAGCAGTGAATGGGACAGGGTGGGCAATCAGCCCCAGCATTTT
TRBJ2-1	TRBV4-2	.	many	CASSQAIGSYNEQFF	TGTGCCAGCAGCCAAGCGATTGGCTCCTACAATGAGCAGTTCTTC
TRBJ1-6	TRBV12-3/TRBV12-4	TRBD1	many	CASSFGGQGNNSPLHF	TGTGCCAGCAGTTTCGGAGGACAGGGGAATAATTCACCCCTCCACTTT
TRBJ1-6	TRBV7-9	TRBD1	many	CASSHTGDEPPLHF	TGTGCCAGCAGCCACACAGGGGATGAACCACCCCTCCACTTT
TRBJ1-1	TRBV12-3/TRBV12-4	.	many	CASSYRLNTEAFF	TGTGCCAGCAGTTACAGACTGAACACTGAAGCTTTCTTT
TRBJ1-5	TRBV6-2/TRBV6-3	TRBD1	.	CASTRDRVSCDNQPQHF	TGTGCCAGCACCCGCGACAGGGTCTCGTGTGACAATCAGCCCCAGCATTTT
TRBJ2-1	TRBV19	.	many	CASSIVWRPVRDEQFF	TGTGCCAGTAGTATAGTATGGCGGCCTGTACGGGATGAGCAGTTCTTC
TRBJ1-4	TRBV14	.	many	CASRRAGNEKLFF	TGTGCCAGCCGACGGGCGGGTAATGAAAAACTGTTTTTT
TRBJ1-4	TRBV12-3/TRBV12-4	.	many	CASSLDGPNEKLFF	TGTGCCAGCAGTCTGGACGGCCCTAATGAAAAACTGTTTTTT
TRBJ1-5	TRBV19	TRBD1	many	CASSSGQGQPQHF	TGTGCCAGTAGTTCGGGACAGGGCCAGCCCCAGCATTTT